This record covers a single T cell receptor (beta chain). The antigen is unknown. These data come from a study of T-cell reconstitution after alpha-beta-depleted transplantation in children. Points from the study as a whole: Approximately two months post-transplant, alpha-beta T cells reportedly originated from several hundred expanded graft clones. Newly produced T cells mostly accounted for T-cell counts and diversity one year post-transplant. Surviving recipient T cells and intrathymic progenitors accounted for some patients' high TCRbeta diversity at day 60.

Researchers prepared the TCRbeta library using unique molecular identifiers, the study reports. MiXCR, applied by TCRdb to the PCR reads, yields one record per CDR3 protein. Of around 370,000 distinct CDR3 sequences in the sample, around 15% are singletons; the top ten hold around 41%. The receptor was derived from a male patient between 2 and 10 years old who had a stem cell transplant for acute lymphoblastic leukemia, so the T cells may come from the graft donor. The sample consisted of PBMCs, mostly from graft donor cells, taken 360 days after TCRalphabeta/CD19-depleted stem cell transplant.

The DNA of the CDR3 is TGTGGCTGCGGCAATGAGCAGTTCTTC. This gives the protein CGCGNEQFF. This chain joins TRBV2 and TRBJ2-1; D ambiguous. Germline V gene data show CDR1 as SNHLY and CDR2 as FYNNEI. The CDR3 spans 9 residues. Variable domain in full (rest from reference TRBV2 and TRBJ2-1): EPEVTQTPSHQVTQMGQEVILRCVPISNHLYFYWYRQILGQKVEFLVSFYNNEISEKSEIFDDQFSVERPDGSNFTLKIRSTKLEDSAMYFCGCGNEQFFGPGTRLTVL.